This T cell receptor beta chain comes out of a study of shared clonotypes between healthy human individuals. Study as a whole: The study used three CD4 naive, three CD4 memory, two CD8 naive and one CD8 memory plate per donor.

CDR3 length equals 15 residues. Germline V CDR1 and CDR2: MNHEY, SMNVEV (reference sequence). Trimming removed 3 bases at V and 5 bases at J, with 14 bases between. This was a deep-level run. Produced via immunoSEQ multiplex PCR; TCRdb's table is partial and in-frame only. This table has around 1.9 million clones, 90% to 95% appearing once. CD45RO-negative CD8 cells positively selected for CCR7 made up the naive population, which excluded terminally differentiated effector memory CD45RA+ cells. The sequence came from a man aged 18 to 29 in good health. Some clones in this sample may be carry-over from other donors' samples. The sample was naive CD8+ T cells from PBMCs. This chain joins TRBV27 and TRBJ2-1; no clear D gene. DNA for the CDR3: TGTGCCAGCAGTTTGGGTCCGTTTTCCAACAATGAGCAGTTCTTC. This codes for CASSLGPFSNNEQFF.